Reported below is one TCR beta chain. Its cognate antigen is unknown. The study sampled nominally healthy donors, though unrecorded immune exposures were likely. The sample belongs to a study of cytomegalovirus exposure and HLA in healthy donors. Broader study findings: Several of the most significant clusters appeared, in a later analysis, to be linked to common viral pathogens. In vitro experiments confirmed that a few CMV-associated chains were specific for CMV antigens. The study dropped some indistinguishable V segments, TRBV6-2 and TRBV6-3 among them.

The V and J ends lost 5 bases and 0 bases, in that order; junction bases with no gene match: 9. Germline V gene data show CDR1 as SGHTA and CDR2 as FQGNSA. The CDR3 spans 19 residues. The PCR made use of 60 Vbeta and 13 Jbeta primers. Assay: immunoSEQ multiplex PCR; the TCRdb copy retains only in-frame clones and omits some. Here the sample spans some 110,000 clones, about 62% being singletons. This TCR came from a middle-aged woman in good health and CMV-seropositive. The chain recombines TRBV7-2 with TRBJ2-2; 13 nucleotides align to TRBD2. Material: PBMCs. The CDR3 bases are TGTGCCAGCAGCGACCGGACTAGCGGGAGATTCGCGAACACCGGGGAGCTGTTTTTT. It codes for CASSDRTSGRFANTGELFF.